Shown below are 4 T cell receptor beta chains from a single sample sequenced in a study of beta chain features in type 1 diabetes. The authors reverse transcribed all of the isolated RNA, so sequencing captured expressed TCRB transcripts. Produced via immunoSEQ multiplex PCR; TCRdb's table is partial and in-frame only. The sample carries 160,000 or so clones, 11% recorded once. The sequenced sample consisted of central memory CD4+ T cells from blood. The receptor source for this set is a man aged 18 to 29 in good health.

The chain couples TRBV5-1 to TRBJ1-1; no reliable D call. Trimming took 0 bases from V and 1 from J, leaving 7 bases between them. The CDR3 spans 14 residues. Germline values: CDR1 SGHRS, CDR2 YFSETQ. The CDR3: CASSLERGNTEAFF. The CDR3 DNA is TGCGCCAGCAGCTTGGAAAGAGGGAACACTGAAGCTTTCTTT. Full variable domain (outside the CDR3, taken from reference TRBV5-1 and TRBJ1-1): KAGVTQTPRYLIKTRGQQVTLSCSPISGHRSVSWYQQTPGQGLQFLFEYFSETQRNKGNFPGRFSGRQFSNSRSEMNVSTLELGDSALYLCASSLERGNTEAFFGQGTRLTVV.

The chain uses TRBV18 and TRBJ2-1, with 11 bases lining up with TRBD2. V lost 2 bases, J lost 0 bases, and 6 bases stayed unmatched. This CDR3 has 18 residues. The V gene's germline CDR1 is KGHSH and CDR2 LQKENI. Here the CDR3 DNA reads TGTGCCAGCTCACCAGATCTAGCGGGGGGTCCCTCCTACAATGAGCAGTTCTTC. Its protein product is CASSPDLAGGPSYNEQFF.

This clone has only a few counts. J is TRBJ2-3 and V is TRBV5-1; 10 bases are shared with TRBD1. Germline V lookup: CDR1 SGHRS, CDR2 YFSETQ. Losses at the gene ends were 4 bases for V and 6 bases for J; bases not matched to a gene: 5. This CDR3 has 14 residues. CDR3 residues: CASSVGQGLDTQYF. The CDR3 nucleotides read TGCGCCAGCAGCGTGGGACAGGGGCTGGATACGCAGTATTTT.

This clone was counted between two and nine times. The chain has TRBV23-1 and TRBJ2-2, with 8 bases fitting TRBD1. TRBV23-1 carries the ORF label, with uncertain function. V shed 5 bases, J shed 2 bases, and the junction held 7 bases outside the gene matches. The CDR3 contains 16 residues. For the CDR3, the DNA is TGCGCCAGCAGTGGCTCGGGACAGGAAAACACCGGGGAGCTGTTTTTT. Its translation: CASSGSGQENTGELFF.